The sequence of this T cell receptor beta chain was determined in a study of cytomegalovirus exposure and HLA in healthy donors. For the study at large: The platform used for the 120 or so validation repertoires matched that of the 650 to 750 first-cohort repertoires, a later analysis reported. Findings of the study overall: Rarity marked most TCR sequences, yet some public TCRs occurred in many donors. According to a subsequent analysis, TCR clusters identified in the first cohort showed a tendency to co-occur across the roughly 110 validation repertoires.

Concerning this clone: The antigen is unknown.

The roughly 120-subject validation cohort, separate from the roughly 700-subject first cohort, included the donors. The V gene end was trimmed by 5 bases and the J gene end by 4 bases; junction bases not matched to a gene: 7. CDR3 length equals 14 residues. Germline CDR1 ENHRY, CDR2 SYGVKD. This table comes from immunoSEQ multiplex PCR, and its TCRdb copy is limited to in-frame clones, with some not included. The top ten clones hold 9% to 9.5% of a sample with roughly 130,000 clones, roughly nine tenths of them seen once. The TCR comes from a woman under 30 in good health and CMV-seropositive. The chain carries TRBV10-3 and TRBJ1-1; 7 bases match TRBD1. The specimen was PBMCs. This CDR3 reads CAISSGQAVTEAFF. The CDR3 DNA follows: TGTGCCATCAGTAGTGGACAGGCGGTCACTGAAGCTTTCTTT.